The following is a TCR beta chain sequence with its context. These data originate in a study of blood T cell repertoires in COVID-19. Trimming removed 0 bases from V and 2 bases from J, with 10 bases in between. The CDR3 consists of 15 residues. Germline CDR1 reads MNHEY; CDR2 reads SVGAGI. The repertoire was sequenced with immunoSEQ multiplex PCR; TCRdb's copy has only in-frame clones and lacks some. The sample records about 230,000 clones, roughly 82% being singletons. Material for sequencing was peripheral blood. This TCR was sampled from a woman aged 40 to 55 who had recovered from COVID-19. The chain uses TRBV6-5 and TRBJ1-1, with a weak D call TRBD1 (5 bases). The DNA of the CDR3 is TGTGCCAGCAGTTACTCGAGTGACAGAAACACTGAAGCTTTCTTT. Translation: CASSYSSDRNTEAFF.